This TCR beta chain was observed in a study of beta chain features in type 1 diabetes. Study as a whole: Cell yields, gender and age were comparable in patients and healthy donors. General study results and limits: It was not settled here whether HLA type affects TCRB rearrangement. Across patients, naive, central memory and Treg TCRB repertoires exhibited apparently greater similarity than was observed across healthy donors. cDNA-based reads could over-represent cells with high TCR expression.

In regard to this clone: Its antigen is as yet unknown.

The CDR3 is 12 residues long. J gave up 2 bases and V 6 bases, and 3 bases lay outside the gene matches. CDR1 is SQVTM and CDR2 is ANQGSEA in the germline V gene. The isolated RNA, all of it, was reverse transcribed, so expressed TCRB transcripts were what got sequenced. This table comes from immunoSEQ multiplex PCR, and its TCRdb copy is limited to in-frame clones, with some not included. The sample yields some 200,000 clones, roughly 11% seen once. Sequencing was carried out using central memory CD4+ T cells from blood. The chain links TRBV29-1 to TRBJ1-2; 7 positions agree with TRBD1. The source is a man between 18 and 35 years old in good health. The DNA for the CDR3 is TGCAGCGTAAGGGACAGCAACTATGGCTACACCTTC. It is translated as CSVRDSNYGYTF.